This TCR beta chain emerged from a study of T-cell memory formation after mild COVID-19. There are a few counts of this clonotype. CDR3 length equals 14 residues. TCRdb redid the calling of the 5' RACE reads with MiXCR, one entry per CDR3 protein. Counted here are 350,000 to 550,000 distinct CDR3 sequences, under 20% occurring once; the ten biggest clones make up about a fifth. The source is a man younger than 30 who had mild COVID-19 (a few samples of this study predate the infection). Cell type and time point are not known. V and J are TRBV21-1 and TRBJ2-2. TRBV21-1 is annotated as a pseudogene. The sample was PBMCs or a T cell subset sorted from them (not recorded which). Here the CDR3 reads CASSKADLGGELFF. In nucleotides, the CDR3 is TGTGCCAGCAGCAAGGCAGACTTAGGCGGGGAGCTGTTTTTT.